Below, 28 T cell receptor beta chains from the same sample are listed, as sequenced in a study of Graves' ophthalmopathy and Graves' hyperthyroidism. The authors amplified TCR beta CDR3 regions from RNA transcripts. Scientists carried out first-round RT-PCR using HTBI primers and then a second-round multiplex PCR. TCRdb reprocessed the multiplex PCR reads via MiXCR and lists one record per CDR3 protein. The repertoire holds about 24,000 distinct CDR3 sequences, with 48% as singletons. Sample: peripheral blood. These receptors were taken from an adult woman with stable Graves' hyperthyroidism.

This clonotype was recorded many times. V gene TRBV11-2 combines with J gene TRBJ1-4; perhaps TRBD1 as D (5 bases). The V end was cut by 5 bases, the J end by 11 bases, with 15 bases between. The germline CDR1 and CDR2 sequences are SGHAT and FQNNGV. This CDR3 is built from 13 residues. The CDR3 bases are TGTGCCAGCAGCCCGGGGGTCCCGGGGAAACTGTTTTTT. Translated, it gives CASSPGVPGKLFF.

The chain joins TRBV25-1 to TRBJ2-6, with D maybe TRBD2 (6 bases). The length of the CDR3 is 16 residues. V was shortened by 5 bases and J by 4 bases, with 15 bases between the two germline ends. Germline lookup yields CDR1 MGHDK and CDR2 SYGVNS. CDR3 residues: CASSLTGTPGANVLTF. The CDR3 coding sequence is TGTGCCAGCAGTTTAACCGGGACTCCGGGGGCCAACGTCCTGACTTTC. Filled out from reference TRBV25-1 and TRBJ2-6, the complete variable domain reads EADIYQTPRYLVIGTGKKITLECSQTMGHDKMYWYQQDPGMELHLIHYSYGVNSTEKGDLSSESTVSRIRTEHFPLTLESARPSHTSQYLCASSLTGTPGANVLTFGAGSRLTVL.

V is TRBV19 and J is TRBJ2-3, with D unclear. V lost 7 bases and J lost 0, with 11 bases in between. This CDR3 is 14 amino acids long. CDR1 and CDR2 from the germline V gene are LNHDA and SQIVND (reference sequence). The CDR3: CASNYGESTDTQYF. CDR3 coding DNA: TGTGCCAGTAACTATGGGGAAAGCACAGATACGCAGTATTTT.

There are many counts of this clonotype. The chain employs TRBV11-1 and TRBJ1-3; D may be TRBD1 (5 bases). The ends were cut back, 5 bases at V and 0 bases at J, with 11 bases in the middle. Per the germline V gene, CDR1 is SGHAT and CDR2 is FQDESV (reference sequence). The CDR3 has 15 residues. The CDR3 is CASSSRDSSGNTIYF. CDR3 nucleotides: TGTGCCAGCAGCAGCAGAGACAGCTCTGGAAACACCATATATTTT. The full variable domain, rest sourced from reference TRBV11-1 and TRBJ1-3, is EAEVAQSPRYKITEKSQAVAFWCDPISGHATLYWYRQILGQGPELLVQFQDESVVDDSQLPKDRFSAERLKGVDSTLKIQPAELGDSAMYLCASSSRDSSGNTIYFGEGSWLTVV.

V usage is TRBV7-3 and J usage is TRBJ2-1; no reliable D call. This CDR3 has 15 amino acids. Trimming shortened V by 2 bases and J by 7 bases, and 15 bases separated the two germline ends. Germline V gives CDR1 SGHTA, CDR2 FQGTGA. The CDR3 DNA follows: TGTGCCAGCAGCTTAGATGAAGAAAGGGAAAATGAGCAGTTCTTC. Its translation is CASSLDEERENEQFF.

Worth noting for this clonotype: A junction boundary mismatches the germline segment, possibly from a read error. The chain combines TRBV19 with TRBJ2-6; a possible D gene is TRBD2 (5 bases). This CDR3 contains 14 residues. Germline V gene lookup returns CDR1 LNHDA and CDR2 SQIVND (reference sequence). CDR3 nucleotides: TGTGCCAGTAGTATTTCGAGGGTACTGAACACTGAAGCTTTC. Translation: CASSISRVLNTEAF.

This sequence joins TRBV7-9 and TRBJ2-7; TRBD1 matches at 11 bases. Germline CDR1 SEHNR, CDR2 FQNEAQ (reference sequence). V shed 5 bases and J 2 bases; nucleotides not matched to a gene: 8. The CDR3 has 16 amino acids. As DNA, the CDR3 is TGTGCCAGCAGCGCACGGGGGGGACAGGGGGCCTACGAGCAGTACTTC. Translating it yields CASSARGGQGAYEQYF.

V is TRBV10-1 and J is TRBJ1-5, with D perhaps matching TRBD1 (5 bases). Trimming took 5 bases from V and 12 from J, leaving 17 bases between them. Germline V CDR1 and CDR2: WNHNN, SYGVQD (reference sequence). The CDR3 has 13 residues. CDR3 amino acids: CASSPLRTRHQHF. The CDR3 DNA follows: TGCGCCAGCAGTCCCCTCCGGACAAGGCACCAGCATTTT.

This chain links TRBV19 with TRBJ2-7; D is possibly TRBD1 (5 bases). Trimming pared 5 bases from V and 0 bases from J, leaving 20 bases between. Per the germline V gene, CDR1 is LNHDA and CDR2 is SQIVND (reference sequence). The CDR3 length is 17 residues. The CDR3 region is CASSPTSRNGHSYEQYF. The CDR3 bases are TGTGCCAGTAGTCCAACCTCCCGGAACGGACACTCCTACGAGCAGTACTTC.

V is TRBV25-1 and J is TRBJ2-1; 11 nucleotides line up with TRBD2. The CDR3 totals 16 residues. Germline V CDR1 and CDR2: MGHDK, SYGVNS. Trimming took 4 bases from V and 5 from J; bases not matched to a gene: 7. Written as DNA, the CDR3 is TGTGCCAGCAGTGCGGGACTAGCGGAGTACGACAATGAGCAGTTCTTC. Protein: CASSAGLAEYDNEQFF.

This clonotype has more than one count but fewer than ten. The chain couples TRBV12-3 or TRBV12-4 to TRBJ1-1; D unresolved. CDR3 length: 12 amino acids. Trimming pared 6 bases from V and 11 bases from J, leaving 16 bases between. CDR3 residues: CASSQTERVAFF. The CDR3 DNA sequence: TGTGCCAGCAGCCAAACAGAGCGGGTGGCTTTCTTT.

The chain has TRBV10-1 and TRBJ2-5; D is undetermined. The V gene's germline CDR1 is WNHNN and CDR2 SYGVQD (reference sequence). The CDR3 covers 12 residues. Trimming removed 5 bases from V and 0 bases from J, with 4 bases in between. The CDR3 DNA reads TGCGCCAGCAGTCGGGACCAAGAGACCCAGTACTTC. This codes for CASSRDQETQYF.

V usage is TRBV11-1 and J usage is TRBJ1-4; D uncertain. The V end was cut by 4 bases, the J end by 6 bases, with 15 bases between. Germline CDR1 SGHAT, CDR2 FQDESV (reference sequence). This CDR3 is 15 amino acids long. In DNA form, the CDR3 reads TGTGCCAGCAGCTCAGCGGGAGGGCTGCATGAAAAACTGTTTTTT. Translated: CASSSAGGLHEKLFF.

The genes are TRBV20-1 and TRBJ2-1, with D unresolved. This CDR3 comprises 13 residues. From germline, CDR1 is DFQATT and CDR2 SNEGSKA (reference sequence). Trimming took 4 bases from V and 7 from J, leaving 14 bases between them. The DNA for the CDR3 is TGCAGTGCTACAGGAATTCCAACTAATGAGCAGTTCTTC. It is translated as CSATGIPTNEQFF.

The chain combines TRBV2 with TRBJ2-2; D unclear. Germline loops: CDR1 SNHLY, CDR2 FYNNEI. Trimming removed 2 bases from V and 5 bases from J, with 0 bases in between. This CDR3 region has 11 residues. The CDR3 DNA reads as TGTGCCAGCAGTGAAACCGGGGAGCTGTTTTTT. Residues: CASSETGELFF.

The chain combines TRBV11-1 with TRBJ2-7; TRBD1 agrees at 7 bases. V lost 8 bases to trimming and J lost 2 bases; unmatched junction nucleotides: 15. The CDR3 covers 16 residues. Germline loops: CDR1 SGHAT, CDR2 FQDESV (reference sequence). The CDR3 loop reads CASVEDRQGLPYEQYF. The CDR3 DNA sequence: TGTGCCAGCGTTGAAGACCGACAGGGCCTACCCTACGAGCAGTACTTC.

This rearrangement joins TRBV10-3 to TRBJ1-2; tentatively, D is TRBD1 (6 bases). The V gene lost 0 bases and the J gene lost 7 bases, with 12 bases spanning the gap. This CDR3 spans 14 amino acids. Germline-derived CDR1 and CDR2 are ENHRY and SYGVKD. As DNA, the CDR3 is TGTGCCATCAGTGAGTCGAGGGACAACCTTGGCTACACCTTC. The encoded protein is CAISESRDNLGYTF.

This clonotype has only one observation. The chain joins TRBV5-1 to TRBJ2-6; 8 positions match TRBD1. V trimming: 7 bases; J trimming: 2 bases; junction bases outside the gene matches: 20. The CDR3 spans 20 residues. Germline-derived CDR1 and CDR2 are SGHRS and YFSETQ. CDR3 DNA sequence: TGCGCCAGCCGCAAGTTGACAGGGGAATCTGGAAACACTGGGGCCAACGTCCTGACTTTC. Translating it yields CASRKLTGESGNTGANVLTF.

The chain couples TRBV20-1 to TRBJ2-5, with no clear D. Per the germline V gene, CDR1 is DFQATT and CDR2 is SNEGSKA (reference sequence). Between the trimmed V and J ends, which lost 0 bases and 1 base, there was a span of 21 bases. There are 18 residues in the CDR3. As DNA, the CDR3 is TGCAGTGCTAGAGACACTTTGGCCTTATGGGCACTCCAAGAGACCCAGTACTTC. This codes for CSARDTLALWALQETQYF.

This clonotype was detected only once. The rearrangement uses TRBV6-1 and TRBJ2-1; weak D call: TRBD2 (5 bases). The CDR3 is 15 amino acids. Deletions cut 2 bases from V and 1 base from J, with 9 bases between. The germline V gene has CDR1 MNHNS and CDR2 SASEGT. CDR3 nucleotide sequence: TGTGCCAGCAGTGAAATGGGCGGGTCCTACAATGAGCAGTTCTTC. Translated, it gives CASSEMGGSYNEQFF.

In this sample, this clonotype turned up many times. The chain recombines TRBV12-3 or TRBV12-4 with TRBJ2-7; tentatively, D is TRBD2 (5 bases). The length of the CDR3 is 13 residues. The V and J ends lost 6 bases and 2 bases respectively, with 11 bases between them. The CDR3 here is CASRGDGTYEQYF. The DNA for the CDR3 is TGTGCCAGCAGAGGTGACGGGACCTACGAGCAGTACTTC.

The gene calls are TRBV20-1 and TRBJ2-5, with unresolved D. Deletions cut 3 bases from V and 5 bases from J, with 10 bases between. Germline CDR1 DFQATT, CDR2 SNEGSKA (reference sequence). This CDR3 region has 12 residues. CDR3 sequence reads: CSASRSSETQYF. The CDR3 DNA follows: TGCAGTGCTAGTAGAAGTAGTGAGACCCAGTACTTC.

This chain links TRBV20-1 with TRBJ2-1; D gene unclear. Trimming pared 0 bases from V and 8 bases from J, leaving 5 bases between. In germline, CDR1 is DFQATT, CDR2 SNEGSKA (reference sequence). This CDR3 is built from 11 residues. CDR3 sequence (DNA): TGCAGTGCTAGAGATCCGGATGAGCAGTTCTTC. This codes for CSARDPDEQFF.

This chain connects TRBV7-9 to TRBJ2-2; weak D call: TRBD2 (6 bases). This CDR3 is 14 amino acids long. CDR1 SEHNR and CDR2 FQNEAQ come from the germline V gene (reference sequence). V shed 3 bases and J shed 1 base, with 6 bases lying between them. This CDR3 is CASSFSGNTGELFF. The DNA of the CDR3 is TGTGCCAGCAGCTTTAGCGGGAACACCGGGGAGCTGTTTTTT.

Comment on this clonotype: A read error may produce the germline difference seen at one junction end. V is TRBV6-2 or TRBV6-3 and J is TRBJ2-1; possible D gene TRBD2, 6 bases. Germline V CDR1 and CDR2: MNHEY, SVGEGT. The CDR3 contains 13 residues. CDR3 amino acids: CASSGTDYNEQFF. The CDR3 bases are TGTGCCAGCAGCGGGACGGACTACAATGAACAGTTCTTC.

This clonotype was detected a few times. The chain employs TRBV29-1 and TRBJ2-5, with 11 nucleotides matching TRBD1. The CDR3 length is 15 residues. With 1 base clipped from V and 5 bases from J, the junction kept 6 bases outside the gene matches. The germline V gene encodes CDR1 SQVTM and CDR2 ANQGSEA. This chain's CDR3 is CSVEGGQGVRETQYF. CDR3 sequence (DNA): TGCAGCGTTGAAGGGGGACAGGGGGTTCGGGAGACCCAGTACTTC.

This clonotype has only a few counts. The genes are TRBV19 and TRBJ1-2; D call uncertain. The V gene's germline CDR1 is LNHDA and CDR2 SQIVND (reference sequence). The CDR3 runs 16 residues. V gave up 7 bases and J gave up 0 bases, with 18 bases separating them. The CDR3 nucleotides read TGTGCCAGTAACCGAAAGGCGGTAGGCCCTAACTATGGCTACACCTTC. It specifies CASNRKAVGPNYGYTF.

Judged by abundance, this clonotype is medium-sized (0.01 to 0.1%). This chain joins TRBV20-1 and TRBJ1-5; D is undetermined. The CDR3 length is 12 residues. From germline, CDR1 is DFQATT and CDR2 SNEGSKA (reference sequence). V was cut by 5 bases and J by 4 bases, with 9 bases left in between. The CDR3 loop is CSAPMGNQPQHF. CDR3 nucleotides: TGCAGTGCTCCGATGGGAAATCAGCCCCAGCATTTT.